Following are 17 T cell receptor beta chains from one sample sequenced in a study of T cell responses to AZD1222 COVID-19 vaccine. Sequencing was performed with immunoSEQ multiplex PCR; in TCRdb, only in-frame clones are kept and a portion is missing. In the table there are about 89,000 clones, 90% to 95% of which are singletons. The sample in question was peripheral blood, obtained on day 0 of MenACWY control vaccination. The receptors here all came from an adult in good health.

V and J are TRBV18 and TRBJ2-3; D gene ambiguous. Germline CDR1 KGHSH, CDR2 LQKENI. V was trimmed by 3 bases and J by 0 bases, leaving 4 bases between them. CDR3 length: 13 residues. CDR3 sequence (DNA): TGTGCCAGCTCACCCTCTAGCACAGATACGCAGTATTTT. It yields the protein CASSPSSTDTQYF.

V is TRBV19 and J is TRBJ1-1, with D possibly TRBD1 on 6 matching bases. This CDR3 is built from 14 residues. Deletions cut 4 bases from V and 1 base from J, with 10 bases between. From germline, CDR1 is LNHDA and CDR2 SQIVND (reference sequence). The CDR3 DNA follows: TGTGCCAGTAGTACCCGGGGGCCGAACACTGAAGCTTTCTTT. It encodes CASSTRGPNTEAFF.

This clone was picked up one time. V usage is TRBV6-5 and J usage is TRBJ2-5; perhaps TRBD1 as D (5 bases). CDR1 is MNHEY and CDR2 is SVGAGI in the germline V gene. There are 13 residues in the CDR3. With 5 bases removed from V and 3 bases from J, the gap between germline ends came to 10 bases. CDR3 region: CASSPWGKETQYF. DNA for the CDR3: TGTGCCAGCAGTCCGTGGGGCAAAGAGACCCAGTACTTC.

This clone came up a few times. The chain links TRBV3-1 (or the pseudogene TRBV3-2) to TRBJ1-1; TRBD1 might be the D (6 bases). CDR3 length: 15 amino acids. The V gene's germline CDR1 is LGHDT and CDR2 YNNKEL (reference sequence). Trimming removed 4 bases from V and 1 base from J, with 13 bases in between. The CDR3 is CASSPRLGGNTEAFF. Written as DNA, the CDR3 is TGTGCCAGCAGCCCAAGACTAGGGGGGAACACTGAAGCTTTCTTT.

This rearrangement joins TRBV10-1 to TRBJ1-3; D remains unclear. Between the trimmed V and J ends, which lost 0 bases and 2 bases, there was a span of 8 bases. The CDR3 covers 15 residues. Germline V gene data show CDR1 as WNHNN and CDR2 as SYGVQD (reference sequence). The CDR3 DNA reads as TGCGCCAGCAGTGAGTCGGGCTCAGCTGGAAACACCATATATTTT. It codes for CASSESGSAGNTIYF.

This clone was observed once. This CDR3 reads CASSLWTTYNEQFF. CDR3 sequence (DNA): TGCGCCAGCAGCTTGTGGACAACCTACAATGAGCAGTTCTTC. The chain is built from TRBV5-1 and TRBJ2-1; D perhaps matches TRBD1 (5 bases). This CDR3 is built from 14 residues. From germline, CDR1 is SGHRS and CDR2 YFSETQ. Trimming removed 1 base at V and 2 bases at J, with 7 bases between.

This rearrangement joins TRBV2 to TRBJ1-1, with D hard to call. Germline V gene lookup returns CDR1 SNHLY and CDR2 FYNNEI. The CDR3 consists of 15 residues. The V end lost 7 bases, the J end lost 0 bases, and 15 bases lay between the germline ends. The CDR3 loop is CASISEARMNTEAFF. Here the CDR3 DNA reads TGTGCCAGCATATCTGAGGCACGGATGAACACTGAAGCTTTCTTT.

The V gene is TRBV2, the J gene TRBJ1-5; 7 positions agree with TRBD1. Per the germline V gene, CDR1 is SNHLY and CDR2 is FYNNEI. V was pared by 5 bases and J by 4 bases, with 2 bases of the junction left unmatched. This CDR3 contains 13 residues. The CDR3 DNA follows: TGTGCCAGCAGTACAGGGGATAATCAGCCCCAGCATTTT. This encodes CASSTGDNQPQHF. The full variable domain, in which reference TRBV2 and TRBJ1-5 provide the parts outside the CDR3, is EPEVTQTPSHQVTQMGQEVILRCVPISNHLYFYWYRQILGQKVEFLVSFYNNEISEKSEIFDDQFSVERPDGSNFTLKIRSTKLEDSAMYFCASSTGDNQPQHFGDGTRLSIL.

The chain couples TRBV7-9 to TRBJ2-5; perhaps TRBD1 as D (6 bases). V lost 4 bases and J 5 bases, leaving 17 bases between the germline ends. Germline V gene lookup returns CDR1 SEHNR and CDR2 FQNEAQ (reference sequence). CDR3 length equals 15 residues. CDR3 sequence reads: CASSSGDFPGETQYF. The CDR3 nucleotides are TGTGCCAGCAGCTCAGGGGATTTTCCAGGGGAGACCCAGTACTTC.

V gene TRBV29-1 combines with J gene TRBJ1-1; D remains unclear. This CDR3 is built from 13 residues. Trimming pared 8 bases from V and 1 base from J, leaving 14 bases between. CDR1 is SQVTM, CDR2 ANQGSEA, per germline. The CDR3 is CSHTPPGNTEAFF. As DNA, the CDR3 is TGCAGCCACACCCCCCCTGGGAACACTGAAGCTTTCTTT.

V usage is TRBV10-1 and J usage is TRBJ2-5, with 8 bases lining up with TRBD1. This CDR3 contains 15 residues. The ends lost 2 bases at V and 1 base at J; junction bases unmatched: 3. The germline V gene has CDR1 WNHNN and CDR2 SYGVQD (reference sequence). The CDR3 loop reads CASSEAGGGQETQYF. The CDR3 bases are TGCGCCAGCAGTGAGGCAGGGGGCGGCCAAGAGACCCAGTACTTC.

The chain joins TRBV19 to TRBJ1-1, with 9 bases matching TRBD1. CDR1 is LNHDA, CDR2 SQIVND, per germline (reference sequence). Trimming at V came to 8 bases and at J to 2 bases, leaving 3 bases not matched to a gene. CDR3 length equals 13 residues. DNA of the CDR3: TGTGCCAGTTCACAGGGGGCCAACACTGAAGCTTTCTTT. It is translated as CASSQGANTEAFF.

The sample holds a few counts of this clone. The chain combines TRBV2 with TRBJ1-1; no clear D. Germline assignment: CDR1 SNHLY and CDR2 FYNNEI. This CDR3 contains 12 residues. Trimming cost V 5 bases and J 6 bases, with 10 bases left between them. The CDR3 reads CASSSDGPEAFF. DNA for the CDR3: TGTGCCAGCAGTTCCGACGGACCTGAAGCTTTCTTT. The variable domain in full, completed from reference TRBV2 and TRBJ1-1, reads EPEVTQTPSHQVTQMGQEVILRCVPISNHLYFYWYRQILGQKVEFLVSFYNNEISEKSEIFDDQFSVERPDGSNFTLKIRSTKLEDSAMYFCASSSDGPEAFFGQGTRLTVV.

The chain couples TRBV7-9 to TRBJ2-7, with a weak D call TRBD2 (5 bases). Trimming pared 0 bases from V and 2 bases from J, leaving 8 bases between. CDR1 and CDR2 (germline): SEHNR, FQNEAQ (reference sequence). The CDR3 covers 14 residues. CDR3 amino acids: CASSLAGVPYEQYF. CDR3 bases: TGTGCCAGCAGCTTAGCCGGGGTGCCCTACGAGCAGTACTTC. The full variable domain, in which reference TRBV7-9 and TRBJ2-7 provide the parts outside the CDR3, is DTGVSQNPRHKITKRGQNVTFRCDPISEHNRLYWYRQTLGQGPEFLTYFQNEAQLEKSRLLSDRFSAERPKGSFSTLEIQRTEQGDSAMYLCASSLAGVPYEQYFGPGTRLTVT.

The CDR3 sequence is CASSPSGRVTEAFF. CDR3 sequence (DNA): TGTGCCAGCAGCCCCTCCGGGAGGGTCACTGAAGCTTTCTTT. The gene calls are TRBV7-9 and TRBJ1-1; D remains ambiguous. The CDR3 covers 14 residues. V lost 5 bases to trimming and J lost 4 bases, with 14 bases between them. CDR1 is SEHNR, CDR2 FQNEAQ, per germline (reference sequence).

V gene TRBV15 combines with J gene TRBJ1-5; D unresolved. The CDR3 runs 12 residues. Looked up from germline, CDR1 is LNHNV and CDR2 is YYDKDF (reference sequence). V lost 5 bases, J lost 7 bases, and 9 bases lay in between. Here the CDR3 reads CATSWVGQPQHF. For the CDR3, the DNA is TGTGCCACCAGCTGGGTAGGCCAGCCCCAGCATTTT.

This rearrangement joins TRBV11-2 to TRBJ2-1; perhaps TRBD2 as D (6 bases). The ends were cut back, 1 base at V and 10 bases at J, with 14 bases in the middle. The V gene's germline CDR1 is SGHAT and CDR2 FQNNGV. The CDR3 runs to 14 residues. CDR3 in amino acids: CASSLGGGAREQFF. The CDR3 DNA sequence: TGTGCCAGCAGCTTAGGGGGCGGGGCGAGGGAGCAGTTCTTC.